The TCR beta chain described here comes from a study of T-cell reconstitution after alpha-beta-depleted transplantation in children. This clonotype was counted at least ten times. Construction of the TCRbeta library involved unique molecular identifiers. TCRdb redid the calling of the PCR reads with MiXCR, one entry per CDR3 protein. The table records some 220,000 distinct CDR3 sequences, approximately 10% of them present only once. The V end lost 4 bases, the J end lost 5 bases, and 18 bases lay between the germline ends. The CDR3 contains 14 residues. Looked up from germline, CDR1 is DFQATT and CDR2 is SNEGSKA (reference sequence).

The origin of this receptor is a human donor who donated a stem cell graft to a child with acute lymphoblastic leukemia. The sample was PBMCs from the stem cell graft donor, taken from the stem cell graft. V usage is TRBV20-1 and J usage is TRBJ2-7, with D unclear. CDR3 region: CSATDTPRNHEQYF. The CDR3 DNA sequence: TGCAGTGCTACCGATACACCCAGAAACCACGAGCAGTACTTC.